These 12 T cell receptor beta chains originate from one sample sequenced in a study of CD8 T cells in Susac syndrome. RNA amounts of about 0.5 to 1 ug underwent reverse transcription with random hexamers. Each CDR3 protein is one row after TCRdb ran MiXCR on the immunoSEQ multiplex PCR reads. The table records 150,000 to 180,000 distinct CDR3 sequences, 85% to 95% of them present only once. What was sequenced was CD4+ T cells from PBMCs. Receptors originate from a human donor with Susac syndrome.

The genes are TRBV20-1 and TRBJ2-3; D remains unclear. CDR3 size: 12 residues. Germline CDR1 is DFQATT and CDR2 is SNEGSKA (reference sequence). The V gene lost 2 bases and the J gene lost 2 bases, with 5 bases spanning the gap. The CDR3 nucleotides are TGCAGTGCTAGACGCATCACAGATACGCAGTATTTT. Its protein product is CSARRITDTQYF.

The CDR3 reads CASSSPSGQGVYGYTF. The CDR3 coding sequence is TGTGCCAGCAGCTCCCCTTCGGGACAGGGAGTATATGGCTACACCTTC. The chain links TRBV7-9 to TRBJ1-2, with 9 bases that match TRBD1. The junction had 11 bases not matched to a gene; V was cut back by 4 bases and J by 5 bases. This CDR3 is 16 amino acids long. Germline-derived CDR1 and CDR2 are SEHNR and FQNEAQ (reference sequence).

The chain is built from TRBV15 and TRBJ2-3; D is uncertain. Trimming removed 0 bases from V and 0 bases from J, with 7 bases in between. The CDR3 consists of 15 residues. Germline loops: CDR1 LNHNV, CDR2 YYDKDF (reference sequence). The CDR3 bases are TGTGCCACCAGCAGAGATCACGACAGCACAGATACGCAGTATTTT. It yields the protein CATSRDHDSTDTQYF.

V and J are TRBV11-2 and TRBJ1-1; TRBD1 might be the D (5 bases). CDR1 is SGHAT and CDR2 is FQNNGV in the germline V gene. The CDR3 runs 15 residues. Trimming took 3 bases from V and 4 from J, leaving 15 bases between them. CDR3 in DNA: TGTGCCAGCAGCTTCATGGGGGGTGTGGGCACTGAAGCTTTCTTT. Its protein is CASSFMGGVGTEAFF.

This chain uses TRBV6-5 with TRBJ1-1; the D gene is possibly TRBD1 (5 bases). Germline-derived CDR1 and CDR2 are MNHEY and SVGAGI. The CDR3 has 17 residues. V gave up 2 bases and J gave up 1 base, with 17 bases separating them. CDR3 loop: CASSYTGGGIGNTEAFF. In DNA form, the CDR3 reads TGTGCCAGCAGTTACACCGGCGGGGGGATTGGGAACACTGAAGCTTTCTTT.

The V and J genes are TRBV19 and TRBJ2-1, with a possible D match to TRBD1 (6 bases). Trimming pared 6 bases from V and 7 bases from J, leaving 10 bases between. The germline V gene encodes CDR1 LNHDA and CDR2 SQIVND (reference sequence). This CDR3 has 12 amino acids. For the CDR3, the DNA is TGTGCCAGTAGCAGGACAGAAAATGAGCAGTTCTTC. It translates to CASSRTENEQFF.

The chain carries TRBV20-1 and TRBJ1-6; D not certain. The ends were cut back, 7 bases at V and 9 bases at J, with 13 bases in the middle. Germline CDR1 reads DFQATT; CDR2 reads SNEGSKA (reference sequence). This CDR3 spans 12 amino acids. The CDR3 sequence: CSVGRTLSPLHF. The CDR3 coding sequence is TGCAGTGTTGGCAGGACCCTTTCACCCCTCCACTTT.

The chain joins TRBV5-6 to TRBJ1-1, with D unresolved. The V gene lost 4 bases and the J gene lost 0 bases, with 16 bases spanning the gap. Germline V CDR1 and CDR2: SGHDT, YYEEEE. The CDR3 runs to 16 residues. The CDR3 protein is CASSPRRALLNTEAFF. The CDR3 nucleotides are TGTGCCAGCAGCCCGCGGAGGGCACTCTTGAACACTGAAGCTTTCTTT.

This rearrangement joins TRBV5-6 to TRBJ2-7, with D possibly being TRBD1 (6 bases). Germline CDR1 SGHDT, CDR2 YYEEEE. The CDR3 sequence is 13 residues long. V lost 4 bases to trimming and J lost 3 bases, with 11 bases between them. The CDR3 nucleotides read TGTGCCAGCAGCGGGCACAGGGACTACGAGCAGTACTTC. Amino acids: CASSGHRDYEQYF.

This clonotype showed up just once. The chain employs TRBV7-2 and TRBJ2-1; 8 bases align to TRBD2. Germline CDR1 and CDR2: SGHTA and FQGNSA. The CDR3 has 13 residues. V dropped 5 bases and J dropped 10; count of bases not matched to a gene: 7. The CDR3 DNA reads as TGTGCCAGCAGCCCGCGCTTAGCGGGGGAGCAGTTCTTC. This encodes CASSPRLAGEQFF.

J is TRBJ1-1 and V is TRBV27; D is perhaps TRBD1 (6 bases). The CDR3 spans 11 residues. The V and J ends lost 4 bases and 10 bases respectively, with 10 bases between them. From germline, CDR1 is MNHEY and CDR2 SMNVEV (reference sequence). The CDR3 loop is CASSSPRGAFF. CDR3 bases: TGTGCCAGCAGTTCCCCCAGGGGAGCTTTCTTT.

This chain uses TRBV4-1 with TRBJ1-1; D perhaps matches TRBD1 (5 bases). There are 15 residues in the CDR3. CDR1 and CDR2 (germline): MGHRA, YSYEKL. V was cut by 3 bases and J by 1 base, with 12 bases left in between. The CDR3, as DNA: TGCGCCAGCAGCCACGTTGGACAATCGAACACTGAAGCTTTCTTT. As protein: CASSHVGQSNTEAFF.